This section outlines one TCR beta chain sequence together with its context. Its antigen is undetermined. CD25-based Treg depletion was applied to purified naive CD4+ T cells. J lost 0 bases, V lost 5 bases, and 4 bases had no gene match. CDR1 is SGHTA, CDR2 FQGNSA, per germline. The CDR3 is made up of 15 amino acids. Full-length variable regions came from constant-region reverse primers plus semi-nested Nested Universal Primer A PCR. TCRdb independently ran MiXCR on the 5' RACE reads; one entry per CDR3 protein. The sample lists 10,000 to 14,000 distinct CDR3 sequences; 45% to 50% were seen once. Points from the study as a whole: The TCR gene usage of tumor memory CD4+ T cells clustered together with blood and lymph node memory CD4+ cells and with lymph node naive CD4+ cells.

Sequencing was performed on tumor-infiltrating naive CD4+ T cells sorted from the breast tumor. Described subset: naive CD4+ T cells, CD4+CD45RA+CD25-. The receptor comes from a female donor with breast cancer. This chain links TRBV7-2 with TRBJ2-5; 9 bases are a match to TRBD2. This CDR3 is CASSALAGNQETQYF. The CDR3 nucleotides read TGTGCCAGCAGCGCCCTAGCGGGAAACCAAGAGACCCAGTACTTC.